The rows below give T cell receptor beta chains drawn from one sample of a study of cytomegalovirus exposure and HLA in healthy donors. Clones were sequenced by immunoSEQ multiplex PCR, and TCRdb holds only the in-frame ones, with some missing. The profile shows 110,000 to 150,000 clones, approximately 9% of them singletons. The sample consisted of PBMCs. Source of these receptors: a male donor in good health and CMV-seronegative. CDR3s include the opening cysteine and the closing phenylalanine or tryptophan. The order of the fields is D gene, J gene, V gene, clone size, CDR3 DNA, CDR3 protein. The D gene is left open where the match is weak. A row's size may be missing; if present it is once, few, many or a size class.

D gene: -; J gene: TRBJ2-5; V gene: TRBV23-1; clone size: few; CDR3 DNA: TGCGCCAGCAGTCAATCCGGCAGGGTAGGCGCCCAAGAGACCCAGTACTTC; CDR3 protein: CASSQSGRVGAQETQYF
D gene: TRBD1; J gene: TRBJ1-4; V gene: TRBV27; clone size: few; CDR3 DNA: TGTGCCAGCAGCTTGGGACAGGGGAAGGAAAAACTGTTTTTT; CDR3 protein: CASSLGQGKEKLFF
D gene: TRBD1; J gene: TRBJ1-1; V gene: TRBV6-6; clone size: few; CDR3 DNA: TGTGCCAGCAGTTCGACAGGGGCGAGGACTGAAGCTTTCTTT; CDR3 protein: CASSSTGARTEAFF
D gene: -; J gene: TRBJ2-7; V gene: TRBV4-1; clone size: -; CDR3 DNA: TGCGCCAGCAGCCAAGATCGGGATCTCTACGAGCAGTACTTC; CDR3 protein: CASSQDRDLYEQYF
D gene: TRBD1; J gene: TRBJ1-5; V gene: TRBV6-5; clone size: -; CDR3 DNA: TGTGCCAGCAGTTATACAGGGGACCAGCCCCAGCATTTT; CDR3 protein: CASSYTGDQPQHF
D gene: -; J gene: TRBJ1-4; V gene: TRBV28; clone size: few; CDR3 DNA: TGTGCCAGCAGTTTACAACAGGGCAGGCTGTTTTTT; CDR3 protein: CASSLQQGRLFF
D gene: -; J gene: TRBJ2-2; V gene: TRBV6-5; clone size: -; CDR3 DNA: TGTGCCAGCAGTCCGCCAACCGGCACCGGGGAGCTGTTTTTT; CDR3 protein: CASSPPTGTGELFF
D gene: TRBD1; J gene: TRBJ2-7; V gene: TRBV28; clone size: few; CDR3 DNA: TGTGCCAGCGCGACAGGGTCCTACGAGCAGTACTTC; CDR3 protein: CASATGSYEQYF
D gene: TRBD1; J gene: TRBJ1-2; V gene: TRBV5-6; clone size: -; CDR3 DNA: TGTGCCAGCAGCTTAGGAGACAGGGCAAACTATGGCTACACCTTC; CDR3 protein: CASSLGDRANYGYTF
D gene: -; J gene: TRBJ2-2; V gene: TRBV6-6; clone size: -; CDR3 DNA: TGTGCCAGCAGTTCGGGGACACGGAACACCGGGGAGCTGTTTTTT; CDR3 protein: CASSSGTRNTGELFF
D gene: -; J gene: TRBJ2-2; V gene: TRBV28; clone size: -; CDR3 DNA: TGTGCCAGCACCCAAGGGGGTACCGGGGAGCTGTTTTTT; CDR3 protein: CASTQGGTGELFF
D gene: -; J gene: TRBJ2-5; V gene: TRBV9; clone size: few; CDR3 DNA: TGTGCCAGCAGCGTAGCGATCACTAGCCAAGAGACCCAGTACTTC; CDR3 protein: CASSVAITSQETQYF
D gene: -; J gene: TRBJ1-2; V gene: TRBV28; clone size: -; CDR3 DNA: TGTGCCAGCAGTGCCACCGGCACAGGGCCCTATGGCTACACCTTC; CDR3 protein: CASSATGTGPYGYTF
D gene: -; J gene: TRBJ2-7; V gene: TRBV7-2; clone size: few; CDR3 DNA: TGTGCCAGCAGCTTGGACAGTGAACTCTACGAGCAGTACTTC; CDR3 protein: CASSLDSELYEQYF
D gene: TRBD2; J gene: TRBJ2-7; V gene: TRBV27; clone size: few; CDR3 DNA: TGTGCCAGTTCCAAAGGGACTAGCGGTACCTACGAGCAGTACTTC; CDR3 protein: CASSKGTSGTYEQYF
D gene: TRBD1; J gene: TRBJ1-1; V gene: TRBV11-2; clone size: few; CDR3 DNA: TGTGCCAGCAGCTTACCATCAGGGGGCTGGGACACTGAAGCTTTCTTT; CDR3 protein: CASSLPSGGWDTEAFF
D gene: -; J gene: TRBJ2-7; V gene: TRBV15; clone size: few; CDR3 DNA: TGTGCCACCAGCTGGGGGGGCAGCTCCTACGAGCAGTACTTC; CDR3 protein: CATSWGGSSYEQYF
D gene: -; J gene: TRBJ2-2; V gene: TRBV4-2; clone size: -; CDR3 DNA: TGTGCCAGCAGCCCCCACATTAACACCGGGGAGCTGTTTTTT; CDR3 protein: CASSPHINTGELFF
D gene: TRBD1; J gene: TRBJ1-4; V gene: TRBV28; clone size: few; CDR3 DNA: TGTGCCAGCAGTTTTAAAGGGAGGACAGGGATTGATGAAAAACTGTTTTTT; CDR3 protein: CASSFKGRTGIDEKLFF
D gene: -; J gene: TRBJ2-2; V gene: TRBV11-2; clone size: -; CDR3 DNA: TGTGCCAGCAGCTTAGACAGGGGTGGGACCGGGGAGCTGTTTTTT; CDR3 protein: CASSLDRGGTGELFF
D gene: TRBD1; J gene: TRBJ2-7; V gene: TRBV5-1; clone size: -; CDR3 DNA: TGCGCCAGCAGCTTGGGATCCGGGACAGGGGGCTCTGAGCAGTACTTC; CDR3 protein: CASSLGSGTGGSEQYF
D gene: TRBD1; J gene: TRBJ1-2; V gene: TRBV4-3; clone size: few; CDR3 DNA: TGCGCCAGCAGCCAAGAGACAGGGGGCCCCCGGTATGGCTACACCTTC; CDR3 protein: CASSQETGGPRYGYTF
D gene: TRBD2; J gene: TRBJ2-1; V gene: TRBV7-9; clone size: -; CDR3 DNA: TGTGCCAGCAGCTCTTACCCTAGCGGGGGCCGGTCCGTCGGGCAGTTCTTC; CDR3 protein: CASSSYPSGGRSVGQFF
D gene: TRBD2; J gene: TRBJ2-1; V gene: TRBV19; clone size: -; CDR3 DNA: TGTGCCAGTAGTCTGGGACTAGCGGGAGGAAATGAGCAGTTCTTC; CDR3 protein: CASSLGLAGGNEQFF
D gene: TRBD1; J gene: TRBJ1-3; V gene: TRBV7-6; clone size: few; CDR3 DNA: TGTGCCAGCAGCTTCACAGGGGCCGTCTCTGGAAACACCATATATTTT; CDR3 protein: CASSFTGAVSGNTIYF
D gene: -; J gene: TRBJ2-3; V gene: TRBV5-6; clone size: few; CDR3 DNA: TGTGCCAGCAGCTTCGGACAGCGAGGCACAGATACGCAGTATTTT; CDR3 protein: CASSFGQRGTDTQYF
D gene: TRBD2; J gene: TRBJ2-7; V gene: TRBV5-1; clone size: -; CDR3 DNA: TGCGCCAGCAGCTTGATACTAGCGGATTTCTCCTACGAGCAGTACTTC; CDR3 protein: CASSLILADFSYEQYF
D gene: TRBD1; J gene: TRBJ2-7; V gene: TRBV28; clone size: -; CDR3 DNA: TGTGCCAGCAGGAGACGAGGGGGCCACGAGCAGTACTTC; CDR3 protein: CASRRRGGHEQYF
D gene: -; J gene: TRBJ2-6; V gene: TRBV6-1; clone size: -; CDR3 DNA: TGTGCCAGCAGTGTGGACAGTAGAGGGGCCAACGTCCTGACTTTC; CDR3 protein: CASSVDSRGANVLTF
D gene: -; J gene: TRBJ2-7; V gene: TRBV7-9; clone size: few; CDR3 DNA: TGTGCCAGCAGCTTAGAAGGAGAACACTCCTACGAGCAGTACTTC; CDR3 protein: CASSLEGEHSYEQYF
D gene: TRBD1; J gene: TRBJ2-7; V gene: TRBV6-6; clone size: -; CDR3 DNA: TGTGCCAGCAGTTACTCCCGGGACAGGGGGGAAGAGCAGTACTTC; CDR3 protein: CASSYSRDRGEEQYF
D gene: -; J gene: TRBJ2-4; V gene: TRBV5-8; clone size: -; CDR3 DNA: TGTGCCAGCAGCGAGGGACAAGGAGAGCCCAAAAACATTCAGTACTTC; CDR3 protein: CASSEGQGEPKNIQYF
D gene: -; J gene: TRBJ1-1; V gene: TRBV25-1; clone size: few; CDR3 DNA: TGTGCCAGCAGTGATCCCCCTGGGCGTGAAGCTTTCTTT; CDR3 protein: CASSDPPGREAFF
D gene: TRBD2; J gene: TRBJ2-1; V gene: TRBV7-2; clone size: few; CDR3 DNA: TGTGCCAGCAGGAGGGCGGGAGGGCCCCCTGAGCAGTTCTTC; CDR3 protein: CASRRAGGPPEQFF
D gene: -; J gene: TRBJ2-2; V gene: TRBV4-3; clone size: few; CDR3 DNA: TGCGCCAGCAGCCAAGAGGCAGCGTACACCGGGGAGCTGTTTTTT; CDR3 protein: CASSQEAAYTGELFF
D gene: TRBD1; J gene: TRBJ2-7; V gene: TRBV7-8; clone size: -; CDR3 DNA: TGTGCCAGCAGCTTCTGGGGACAGGGTAGCTACGAGCAGTACTTC; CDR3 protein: CASSFWGQGSYEQYF